Each of the 12 T cell receptor beta chains below was sequenced from the same sample in a study of T cells in women clearing cervical HPV infection. Profiled with immunoSEQ multiplex PCR; TCRdb holds only in-frame clones, not every one. The sample totals approximately 35,000 clones. The sequencing sample was made of blood buffy coat. The receptors were gathered from a woman between 18 and 75 years old with a cervical HPV16 infection that either progressed to CIN3+ or cleared (not recorded which).

Concerning this clone: The sequenced fragment ends 3 residues before the CDR3 boundary, so the rest is inferred from the germline J gene. The chain recombines TRBV19 with TRBJ1-2; 10 nucleotides match TRBD1. Germline CDR1 is LNHDA and CDR2 is SQIVND (reference sequence). This CDR3 has 14 amino acids. The sequenced CDR3 bases are TGTGCCAGTAAGGAGACAGGGGGCACAGATACC. It yields the protein CASKETGGTDT. The CDR3 in full is CASKETGGTDTYTF.

CDR3 amino acids: CSARVGAGANEQYF. CDR3 DNA, as far as it was read: TGCAGTGCTAGAGTGGGGGCAGGAGCCAACGAG. The rearrangement uses TRBV20-1 and TRBJ2-7; D is possibly TRBD1 (6 bases). The CDR3 goes on 3 residues after the read ends, and that part is filled in from the germline J gene. The CDR3 is made up of 14 amino acids. Per germline, CDR1 DFQATT and CDR2 SNEGSKA (reference sequence). V dropped 1 base and J dropped 5 bases, with 15 bases sitting between them.

As to this clone: The CDR3 end falls 3 residues outside the read, so it is completed with the germline J gene. This rearrangement joins TRBV30 to TRBJ2-7; TRBD1 is a possible D gene (6 bases). CDR1 and CDR2 from the germline V gene are GTSNPN and SVGIG (reference sequence). Trimming shortened V by 0 bases and J by 2 bases, and 17 bases separated the two germline ends. The CDR3 spans 16 residues. The CDR3 is CAWSVRLRTAPYEQYF. Incomplete CDR3 DNA: TGTGCCTGGAGTGTAAGACTCCGGACAGCGCCCTACGAG. Full variable domain (remainder filled in from reference TRBV30 and TRBJ2-7): SQTIHQWPATLVQPVGSPLSLECTVEGTSNPNLYWYRQAAGRGLQLLFYSVGIGQISSEVPQNLSASRPQDRQFILSSKKLLLSDSGFYLCAWSVRLRTAPYEQYFGPGTRLTVT.

As regards this clone: The CDR3 is cut off 3 residues early in the read; its end comes from the germline J gene. The J gene is TRBJ2-2, the V gene TRBV5-1; D is possibly TRBD1 (6 bases). The CDR3 has 14 residues. CDR1 and CDR2 (germline): SGHRS, YFSETQ. The V end lost 7 bases, the J end lost 4 bases, and 14 bases lay between the germline ends. This chain's CDR3 is CASGNPQGTGELFF. The CDR3 DNA, read in part, is TGCGCCAGCGGAAACCCACAGGGCACCGGGGAG.

As concerns this clone: The read ends 3 residues before the CDR3 terminus; that terminus is restored from the germline J gene. The rearrangement links TRBV20-1 to TRBJ2-3; 8 nucleotides line up with TRBD1. CDR1 and CDR2 from the germline V gene are DFQATT and SNEGSKA (reference sequence). V gave up 4 bases and J gave up 8 bases; unmatched junction bases: 5. The CDR3 length is 12 residues. The DNA read from the CDR3 is TGCAGTGCTACCCGGACAGGGCCTACG. Translating it yields CSATRTGPT. The full CDR3 sequence reads CSATRTGPTQYF.

Partial CDR3 DNA: TGCGCCAGCAGCCATTTTTGGTCAGGAACGATGGGCACAGATACG. Residues: CASSHFWSGTMGTDT. The whole CDR3 protein reads CASSHFWSGTMGTDTQYF. The gene calls are TRBV4-1 and TRBJ2-3; D is unclear. The DNA ends 3 residues before the CDR3 does, and the rest of the CDR3 is filled in from the germline J gene. With 3 bases removed from V and 1 base from J, the gap between germline ends came to 20 bases. CDR1 is MGHRA, CDR2 YSYEKL, per germline. The CDR3 is made up of 18 amino acids.

As concerns this clone: Read data end 3 residues before the CDR3 end; the end is taken from the germline J gene. This chain links TRBV5-1 with TRBJ2-7; D is perhaps TRBD2 (6 bases). Germline loops: CDR1 SGHRS, CDR2 YFSETQ. The CDR3 consists of 15 residues. Trimming left V 7 bases short and J 1 base short, with 18 bases between. The CDR3 protein is CASARGVGGSYEQYF. The CDR3 bases that were read are TGCGCCAGCGCGCGCGGGGTGGGGGGTTCCTACGAG. The variable domain in full, completed from reference TRBV5-1 and TRBJ2-7, reads KAGVTQTPRYLIKTRGQQVTLSCSPISGHRSVSWYQQTPGQGLQFLFEYFSETQRNKGNFPGRFSGRQFSNSRSEMNVSTLELGDSALYLCASARGVGGSYEQYFGPGTRLTVT.

As concerns this clone: The CDR3 end falls 3 residues outside the read, so it is completed with the germline J gene. The chain joins TRBV5-4 to TRBJ2-3; D is perhaps TRBD2 (5 bases). This CDR3 is 15 amino acids long. CDR1 is SGHNT, CDR2 YYREEE, per germline (reference sequence). The CDR3 here is CASHVDPAGEETQYF. The CDR3 bases that were read are TGTGCCAGCCACGTAGACCCCGCCGGGGAAGAGACG. Variable domain in full (rest from reference TRBV5-4 and TRBJ2-3): ETGVTQSPTHLIKTRGQQVTLRCSSQSGHNTVSWYQQALGQGPQFIFQYYREEENGRGNFPPRFSGLQFPNYSSELNVNALELDDSALYLCASHVDPAGEETQYFGPGTRLTVL.

For this clone: The read ends 3 residues early relative to the CDR3; the germline J gene fills the gap. The chain links TRBV5-1 to TRBJ2-5, with 11 bases lining up with TRBD2. Germline loops: CDR1 SGHRS, CDR2 YFSETQ. The CDR3 consists of 16 residues. V lost 3 bases, J lost 0 bases, and 4 bases stayed unmatched. The sequenced part of the CDR3 DNA is TGCGCCAGCAGCTGTGGGACTAGCGGAAACCAAGAGACC. It specifies CASSCGTSGNQET. From start to end, the CDR3 is CASSCGTSGNQETQYF.

Concerning this clone: The missing CDR3 end, 3 residues past where the read stops, is filled in from the germline J gene. This chain joins TRBV20-1 and TRBJ2-1; 13 bases map to TRBD2. From germline, CDR1 is DFQATT and CDR2 SNEGSKA (reference sequence). V trimming: 6 bases; J trimming: 7 bases; junction bases outside the gene matches: 9. The CDR3 totals 15 residues. The CDR3 bases that were read are TGCAGTGCCCGGACTAGCGGGAGTTTTATGAATGAG. Encoded protein: CSARTSGSFMNE. The whole CDR3 protein is CSARTSGSFMNEQFF.

As regards this clone: With the read ending 3 residues before the CDR3 end, the germline J gene is used to fill in that end. The genes are TRBV7-9 and TRBJ2-1; TRBD1 matches at 7 bases. There are 15 residues in the CDR3. Germline assignment: CDR1 SEHNR and CDR2 FQNEAQ (reference sequence). Unmatched junction bases numbered 7, after V lost 8 bases and J lost 0 bases. The sequenced part of the CDR3 DNA is TGTGCCAGCGGAGAAGGGGACAGCTCCTACAATGAG. It is translated as CASGEGDSSYNE. The whole CDR3 region reads CASGEGDSSYNEQFF.

About this clone: The observed sequence ends 3 residues before the CDR3 terminus, with the missing tail filled in from the germline J gene. The V and J genes are TRBV5-1 and TRBJ2-7, with 9 positions matching TRBD1. Germline V gene sequence: CDR1 SGHRS, CDR2 YFSETQ. Losses at the gene ends were 5 bases for V and 3 bases for J; bases not matched to a gene: 6. This CDR3 has 14 amino acids. The CDR3 spells CASREQGAGYEQYF. The covered CDR3 bases are TGCGCCAGCAGGGAACAGGGGGCCGGCTACGAG. Variable domain in full (rest from reference TRBV5-1 and TRBJ2-7): KAGVTQTPRYLIKTRGQQVTLSCSPISGHRSVSWYQQTPGQGLQFLFEYFSETQRNKGNFPGRFSGRQFSNSRSEMNVSTLELGDSALYLCASREQGAGYEQYFGPGTRLTVT.